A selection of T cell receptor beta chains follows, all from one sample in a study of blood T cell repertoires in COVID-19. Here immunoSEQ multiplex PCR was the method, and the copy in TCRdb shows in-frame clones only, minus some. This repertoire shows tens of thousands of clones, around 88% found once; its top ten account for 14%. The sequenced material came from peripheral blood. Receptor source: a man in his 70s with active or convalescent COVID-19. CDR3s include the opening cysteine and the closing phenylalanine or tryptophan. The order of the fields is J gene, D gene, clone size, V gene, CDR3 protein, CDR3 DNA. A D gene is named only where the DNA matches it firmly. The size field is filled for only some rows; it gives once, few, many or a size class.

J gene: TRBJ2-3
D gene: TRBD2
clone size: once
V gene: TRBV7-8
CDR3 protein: CASSLVGGGISDTQYF
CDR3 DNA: TGTGCCAGCAGCTTAGTCGGGGGAGGGATTTCAGATACGCAGTATTTT

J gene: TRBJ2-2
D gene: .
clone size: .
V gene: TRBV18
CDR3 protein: CASSPPSQYTGELFF
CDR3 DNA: TGTGCCAGCTCACCACCGTCCCAGTACACCGGGGAGCTGTTTTTT

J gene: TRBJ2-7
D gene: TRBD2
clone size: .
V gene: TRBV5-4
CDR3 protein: CASSVGTSGTYEQYF
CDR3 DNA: TGTGCCAGCAGCGTGGGGACTAGCGGGACCTACGAGCAGTACTTC

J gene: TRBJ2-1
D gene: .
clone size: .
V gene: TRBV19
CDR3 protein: CASSVLLASYNEQFF
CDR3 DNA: TGTGCCAGTAGCGTCCTGCTAGCGTCCTACAATGAGCAGTTCTTC

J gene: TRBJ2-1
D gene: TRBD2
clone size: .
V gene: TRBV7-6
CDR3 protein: CASSLAQAGDAGEQFF
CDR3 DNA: TGTGCCAGCAGCTTAGCGCAGGCGGGAGATGCGGGTGAGCAGTTCTTC

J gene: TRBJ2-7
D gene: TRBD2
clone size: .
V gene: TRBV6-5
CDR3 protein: CASSYSGGRANYEQYF
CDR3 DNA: TGTGCCAGCAGTTACTCGGGCGGGAGGGCCAACTACGAGCAGTACTTC

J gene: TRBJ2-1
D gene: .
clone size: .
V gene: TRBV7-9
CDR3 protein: CASSSTREQFF
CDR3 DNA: TGTGCCAGCAGCTCAACCCGGGAGCAGTTCTTC

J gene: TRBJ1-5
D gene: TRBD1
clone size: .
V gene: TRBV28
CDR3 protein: CASSAPQGQGPQHF
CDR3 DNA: TGTGCCAGCAGTGCGCCACAGGGACAGGGGCCCCAGCATTTT

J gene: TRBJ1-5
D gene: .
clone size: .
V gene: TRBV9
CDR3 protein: CASSPGGGGGQPQHF
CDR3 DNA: TGTGCCAGCAGCCCCGGAGGGGGGGGCGGTCAGCCCCAGCATTTT

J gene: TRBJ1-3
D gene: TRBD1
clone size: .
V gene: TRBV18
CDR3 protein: CASSSLPGGSSGNTIYF
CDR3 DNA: TGTGCCAGCTCATCACTCCCAGGGGGCTCCTCTGGAAACACCATATATTTT

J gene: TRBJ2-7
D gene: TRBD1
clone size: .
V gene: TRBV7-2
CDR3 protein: CASSLGQGFYEQYF
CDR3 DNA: TGTGCCAGCAGCTTAGGACAGGGATTCTACGAGCAGTACTTC

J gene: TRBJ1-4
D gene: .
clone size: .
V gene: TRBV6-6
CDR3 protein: CATTGKSTNEKLFF
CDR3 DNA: TGTGCCACCACAGGGAAGTCAACTAATGAAAAACTGTTTTTT

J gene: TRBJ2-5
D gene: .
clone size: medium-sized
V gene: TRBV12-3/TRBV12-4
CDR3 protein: CASSPTEQETQYF
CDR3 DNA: TGTGCCAGCAGTCCGACAGAGCAAGAGACCCAGTACTTC

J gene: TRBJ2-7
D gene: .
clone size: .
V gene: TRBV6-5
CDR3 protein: CASSPWVGSQYEQYF
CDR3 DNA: TGTGCCAGCAGCCCCTGGGTCGGGAGTCAGTACGAGCAGTACTTC

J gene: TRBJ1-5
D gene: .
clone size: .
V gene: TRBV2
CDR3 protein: CASSQEQGVGNQPQHF
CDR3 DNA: TGTGCCAGCAGTCAAGAACAGGGAGTAGGGAATCAGCCCCAGCATTTT

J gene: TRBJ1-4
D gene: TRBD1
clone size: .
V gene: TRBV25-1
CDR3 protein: CASSGQGVYEKLFF
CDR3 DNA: TGTGCCAGTTCCGGACAGGGGGTATACGAAAAACTGTTTTTT

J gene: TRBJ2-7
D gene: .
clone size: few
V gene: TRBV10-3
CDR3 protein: CAITGDNSYEQYF
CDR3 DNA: TGTGCCATCACTGGGGACAACTCCTACGAGCAGTACTTC

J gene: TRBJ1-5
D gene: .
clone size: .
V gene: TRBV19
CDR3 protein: CASSPSTNQPQHF
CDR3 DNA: TGTGCCAGTAGTCCGAGTACCAATCAGCCCCAGCATTTT

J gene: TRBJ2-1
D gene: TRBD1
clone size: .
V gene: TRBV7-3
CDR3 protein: CASSRDRGYNEQFF
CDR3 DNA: TGTGCCAGCAGTCGCGACAGGGGATACAATGAGCAGTTCTTC

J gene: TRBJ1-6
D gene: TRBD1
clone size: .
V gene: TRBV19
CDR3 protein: CASSMGTGGFASPLHF
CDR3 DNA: TGTGCCAGTAGTATGGGGACAGGGGGGTTCGCTTCACCCCTCCACTTT

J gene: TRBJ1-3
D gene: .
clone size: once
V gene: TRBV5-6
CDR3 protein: CASRQGPGNTIYF
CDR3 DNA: TGTGCCAGCAGACAGGGTCCTGGAAACACCATATATTTT

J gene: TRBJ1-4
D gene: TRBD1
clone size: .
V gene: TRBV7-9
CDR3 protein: CASSSVSNGTANEKLFF
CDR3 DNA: TGTGCCAGCAGCTCGGTATCAAACGGGACAGCTAATGAAAAACTGTTTTTT

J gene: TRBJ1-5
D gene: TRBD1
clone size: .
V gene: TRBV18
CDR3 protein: CASSPGQGAIQPQHF
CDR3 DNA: TGTGCCAGCTCACCGGGACAGGGGGCGATTCAGCCCCAGCATTTT

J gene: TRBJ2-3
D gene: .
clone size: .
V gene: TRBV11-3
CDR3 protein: CASSLGQGDTQYF
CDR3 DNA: TGTGCCAGCAGCTTAGGTCAGGGAGATACGCAGTATTTT

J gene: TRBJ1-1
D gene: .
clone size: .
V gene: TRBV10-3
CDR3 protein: CAILGQLNTEAFF
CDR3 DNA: TGTGCCATCCTTGGACAGCTGAACACTGAAGCTTTCTTT

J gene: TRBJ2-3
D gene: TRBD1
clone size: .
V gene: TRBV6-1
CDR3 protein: CASMLTGVSDTQYF
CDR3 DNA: TGTGCCAGCATGTTGACAGGGGTCTCAGATACGCAGTATTTT

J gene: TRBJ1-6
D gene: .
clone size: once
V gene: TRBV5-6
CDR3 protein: CASSLGTVHSPLHF
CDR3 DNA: TGTGCCAGCAGCTTGGGCACTGTCCATTCACCCCTCCACTTT

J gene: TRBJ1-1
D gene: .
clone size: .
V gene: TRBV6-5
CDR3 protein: CASRPSGANTEAFF
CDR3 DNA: TGTGCCAGCAGACCGTCAGGGGCGAACACTGAAGCTTTCTTT

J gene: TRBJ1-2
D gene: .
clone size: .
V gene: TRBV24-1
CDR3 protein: CATSDRQVRSYTF
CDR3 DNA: TGTGCCACCAGTGATAGACAGGTGCGGAGCTACACCTTC

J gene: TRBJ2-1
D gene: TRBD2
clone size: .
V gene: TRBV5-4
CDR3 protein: CASSFGRGDEQFF
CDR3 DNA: TGTGCCAGCAGCTTCGGTCGGGGGGATGAGCAGTTCTTC

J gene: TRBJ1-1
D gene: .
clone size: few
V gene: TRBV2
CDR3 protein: CASIEEDMNTEAFF
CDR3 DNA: TGTGCCAGCATAGAAGAGGACATGAACACTGAAGCTTTCTTT

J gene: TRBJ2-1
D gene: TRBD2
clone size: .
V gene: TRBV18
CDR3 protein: CASSPASGSISYNEQFF
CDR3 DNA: TGTGCCAGCTCACCTGCTAGCGGGAGCATCTCCTACAATGAGCAGTTCTTC

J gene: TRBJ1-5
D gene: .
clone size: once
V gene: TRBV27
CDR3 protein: CASSLSLAGAQPQHF
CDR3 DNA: TGTGCCAGCAGTTTATCCTTGGCAGGGGCTCAGCCCCAGCATTTT

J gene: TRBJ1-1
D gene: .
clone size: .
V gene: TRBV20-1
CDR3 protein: CSARRSEAFF
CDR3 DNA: TGCAGTGCGAGGAGGTCTGAAGCTTTCTTT

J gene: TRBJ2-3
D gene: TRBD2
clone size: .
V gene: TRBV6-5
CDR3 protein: CASSQRGYTDTQYF
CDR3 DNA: TGTGCCAGCAGCCAGCGGGGATACACAGATACGCAGTATTTT

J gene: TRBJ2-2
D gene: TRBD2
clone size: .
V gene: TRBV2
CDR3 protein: CASSRAGVAAGELFF
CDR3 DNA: TGTGCCAGCAGTCGTGCGGGAGTGGCCGCCGGGGAGCTGTTTTTT

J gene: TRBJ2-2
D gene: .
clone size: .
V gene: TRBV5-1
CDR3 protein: CASSLRVNTGELFF
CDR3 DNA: TGCGCCAGCAGCTTGAGAGTGAACACCGGGGAGCTGTTTTTT

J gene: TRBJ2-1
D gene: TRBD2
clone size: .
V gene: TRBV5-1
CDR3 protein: CASSRTGTSGLREQFF
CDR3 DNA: TGCGCCAGCAGCCGGACCGGGACTAGCGGGTTGAGGGAGCAGTTCTTC

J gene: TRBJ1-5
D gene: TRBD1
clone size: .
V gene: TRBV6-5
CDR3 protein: CASSYYRGGQPQHF
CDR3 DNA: TGTGCCAGCAGTTACTACAGGGGTGGTCAGCCCCAGCATTTT

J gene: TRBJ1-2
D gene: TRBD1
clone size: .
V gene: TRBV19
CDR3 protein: CASSRLTGTGGYTF
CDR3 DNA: TGTGCCAGTAGTAGGCTGACCGGGACAGGTGGCTACACCTTC

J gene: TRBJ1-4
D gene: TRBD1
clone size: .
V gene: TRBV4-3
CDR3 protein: CASSQGQGDEKLFF
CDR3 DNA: TGCGCCAGCAGCCAGGGACAGGGTGATGAAAAACTGTTTTTT

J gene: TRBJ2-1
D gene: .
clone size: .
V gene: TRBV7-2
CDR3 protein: CASSPFGAGEQFF
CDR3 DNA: TGTGCCAGCAGCCCATTTGGGGCTGGGGAGCAGTTCTTC

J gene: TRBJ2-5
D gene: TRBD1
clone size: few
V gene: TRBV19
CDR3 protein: CASSRDSLFQETQYF
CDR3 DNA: TGTGCCAGTAGCAGGGACAGCCTATTCCAAGAGACCCAGTACTTC

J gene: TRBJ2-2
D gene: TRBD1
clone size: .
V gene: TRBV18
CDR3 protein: CASSQDRVPGELFF
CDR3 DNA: TGTGCCAGCTCACAAGACAGGGTTCCCGGGGAGCTGTTTTTT

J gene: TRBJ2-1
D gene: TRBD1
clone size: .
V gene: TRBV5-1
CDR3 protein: CASSLARTGARVGNSYNEQFF
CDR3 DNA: TGCGCCAGCAGCTTGGCAAGGACAGGGGCAAGGGTAGGCAACTCCTACAATGAGCAGTTCTTC

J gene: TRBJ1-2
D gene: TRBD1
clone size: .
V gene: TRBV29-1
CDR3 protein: CSVSPGTGAGGYTF
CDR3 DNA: TGCAGCGTTTCTCCCGGGACAGGGGCGGGCGGCTACACCTTC

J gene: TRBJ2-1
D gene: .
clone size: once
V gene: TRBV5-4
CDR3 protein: CASSLDLSNEQFF
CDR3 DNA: TGTGCCAGCAGCTTGGATCTGTCGAATGAGCAGTTCTTC

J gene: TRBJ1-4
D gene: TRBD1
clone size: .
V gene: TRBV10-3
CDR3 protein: CAISETPPGTGGEKLFF
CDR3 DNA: TGTGCCATCAGTGAGACCCCCCCCGGGACAGGTGGTGAAAAACTGTTTTTT

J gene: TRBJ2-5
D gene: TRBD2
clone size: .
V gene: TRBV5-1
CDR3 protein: CASSTKASGGTGETQYF
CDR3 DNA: TGCGCCAGCAGCACAAAAGCGTCGGGGGGGACCGGAGAGACCCAGTACTTC

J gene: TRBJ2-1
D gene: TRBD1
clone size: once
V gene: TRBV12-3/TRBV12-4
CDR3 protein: CASSERQGNEQFF
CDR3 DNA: TGTGCCAGCAGCGAACGACAGGGTAATGAGCAGTTCTTC

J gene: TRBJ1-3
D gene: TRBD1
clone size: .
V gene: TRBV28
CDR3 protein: CASSLLVRGPGNTIYF
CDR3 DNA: TGTGCCAGCAGCCTTCTTGTCAGGGGGCCTGGAAACACCATATATTTT

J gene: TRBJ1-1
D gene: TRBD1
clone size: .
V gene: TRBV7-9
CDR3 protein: CASSFEGANTEAFF
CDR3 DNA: TGTGCCAGCAGCTTCGAGGGGGCTAACACTGAAGCTTTCTTT

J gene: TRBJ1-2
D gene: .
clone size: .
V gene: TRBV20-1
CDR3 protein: CSAGNYGYTF
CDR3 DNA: TGCAGTGCCGGGAACTATGGCTACACCTTC

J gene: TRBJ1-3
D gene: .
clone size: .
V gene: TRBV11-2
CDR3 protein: CASSFSLSSGNTIYF
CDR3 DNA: TGTGCCAGCAGTTTTAGTCTAAGCTCTGGAAACACCATATATTTT

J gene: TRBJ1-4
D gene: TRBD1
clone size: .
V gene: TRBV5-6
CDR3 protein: CASSMTGPNEKLFF
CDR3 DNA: TGTGCCAGCAGCATGACAGGGCCGAATGAAAAACTGTTTTTT

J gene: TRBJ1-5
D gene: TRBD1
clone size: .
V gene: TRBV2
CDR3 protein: CASSGDRGLGQPQHF
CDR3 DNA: TGTGCCAGCAGTGGAGACAGGGGTTTAGGTCAGCCCCAGCATTTT

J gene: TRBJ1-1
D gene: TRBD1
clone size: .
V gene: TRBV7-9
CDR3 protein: CASSSDRGQGEAFF
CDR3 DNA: TGTGCCAGCAGCTCGGACAGGGGGCAGGGTGAAGCTTTCTTT

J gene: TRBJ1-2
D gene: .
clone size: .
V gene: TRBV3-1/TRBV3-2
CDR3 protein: CASSQDRLAADYGYTF
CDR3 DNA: TGTGCCAGCAGCCAAGATCGACTGGCAGCGGACTATGGCTACACCTTC

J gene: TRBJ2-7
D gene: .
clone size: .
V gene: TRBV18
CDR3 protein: CASSPLRGSYEQYF
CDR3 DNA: TGTGCCAGCTCACCACTTAGGGGGTCCTACGAGCAGTACTTC